The rows below give T cell receptor beta chains drawn from one sample of a study of blood T cells in healthy people across ages. Each CDR3 protein gets one entry after TCRdb re-called the 5' RACE reads with MiXCR. The data hold around 970,000 distinct CDR3 sequences, with 45% to 60% observed a single time. The sequenced material came from blood. Receptors originate from a woman aged 55 to 70 in good health. Both conserved end residues are trimmed from each CDR3.

TRBV29-1	SVTSPRDYEQY
TRBV29-1	SVEQNMNTEAF
TRBV7-9	ASSQPLGQIATIEAF
TRBV2	ASRPGYSYEQY
TRBV14	ASSQDSPGYPYNEQF
TRBV5-1	ASSSDGTSTDTQY
TRBV7-6	ASSSLAGADEQY
TRBV7-2	AGSLGTRVF
TRBV4-1	ASSHYSGSSIHEQF
TRBV30	AWSRGNEQY
TRBV2	ASRRAGTETQY
TRBV4-2	ASSQGPSGTRDEQF
TRBV18	ASSPERDTQY
TRBV7-2	ASSSSRTMGETQY
TRBV4-1	ASSQGIPGTGEQY
TRBV5-1	ANSAGLAADTQY
TRBV28	ASSFLGSTNEKLF
TRBV18	ASPPLAGETYEQY
TRBV6-6	ASSSRGSGSADTQY
TRBV7-8	ASSPAGLAIYEQY
TRBV30	AWSGRQASYEQY
TRBV29-1	SVDPSGQGHGYT
TRBV5-1	ASSLGTGVANVLT
TRBV7-6	ASSLEGTGIADTQY
TRBV4-1	ASSHIRTDTQY
TRBV5-4	ASSLDRGRYAQY
TRBV7-2	ASSLGAASTYEQY
TRBV20-1	SAPPTGKSYEQY
TRBV20-1	SAREPGRPSGQY
TRBV11-2	ASSFLLAGGNEQF
TRBV18	ASSPAERTDTQY
TRBV5-1	ASSLPDRDYEQY
TRBV7-9	ASSSPDYQTGEQY
TRBV11-1	ASSHPGSRGNEQY
TRBV7-2	ASSLKRRETQY
TRBV28	ASRQSVVARRDNEQF
TRBV14	ASSAWGPANYGYT
TRBV20-1	SASDAGAHDEQF
TRBV9	ASSGPLGSTLF
TRBV15	ATSGWDRGLLWETQY
TRBV29-1	SVEDTGLAGNNEQF
TRBV29-1	SVEGLADGNEQF
TRBV20-1	SAPYRDRGFNEQF
TRBV2	ASILTGLAGGNEQF
TRBV4-3	ASSQGDRGWGYT
TRBV21-1	ASSLRGGDREKLF
TRBV25-1	ASSGRLTYEQY
TRBV6-6	ASSQGDGYT
TRBV12-2	ASRLARWTSAYEQY
TRBV5-1	ASSATLNTEAF
TRBV6-5	ATHEGRGSSPLH
TRBV29-1	SVEDLAFGMEHQLGYGYT